Reported below is one T cell receptor beta chain. CDR1 and CDR2 (germline): SGHRS, YFSETQ. The CDR3 runs 15 residues. Trimming removed 4 bases at V and 5 bases at J, with 18 bases between. Authors' data handling: Amplification with reference gene primers provided the estimates of nucleated cell counts. Generated by immunoSEQ multiplex PCR, the TCRdb table keeps only in-frame clones and is missing some. V, J and clone size are those of that table, while D and trimming were read from the DNA. The sample records about 66,000 clones, just over 85% being singletons. The record originates from a study of blood T cell repertoires in COVID-19. The wider study: Some COVID-19 samples were acute and others convalescent; all came from the United States, Italy and Spain. Nucleic acid was either cDNA or gDNA, and it came from T cells, B-cell-depleted T cells, or PBMCs.

V is TRBV5-1 and J is TRBJ1-1, with D unclear. The clonotype comes from a man aged 50 to 59 with active COVID-19. The sample consisted of peripheral blood. The CDR3 DNA follows: TGCGCCAGCAGCCTCGGGGTGCGGGATCGAACTGAAGCTTTCTTT. The encoded protein is CASSLGVRDRTEAFF.